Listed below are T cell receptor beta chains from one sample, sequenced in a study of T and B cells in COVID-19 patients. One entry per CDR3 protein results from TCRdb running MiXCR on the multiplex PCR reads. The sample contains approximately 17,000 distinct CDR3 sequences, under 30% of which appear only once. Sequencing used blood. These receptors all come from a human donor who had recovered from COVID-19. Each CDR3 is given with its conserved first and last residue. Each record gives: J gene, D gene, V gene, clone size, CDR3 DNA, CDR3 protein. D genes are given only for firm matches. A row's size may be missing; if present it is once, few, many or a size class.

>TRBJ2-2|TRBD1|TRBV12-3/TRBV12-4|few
TGTGCCAGCAGCCGGACAGGGGGAAACACCGGGGAGCTGTTTTTT
CASSRTGGNTGELFF
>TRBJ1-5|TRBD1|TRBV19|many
TGTGCCAGTAGTTCGCAACAGGGGGATTATCAGCCCCAGCATTTT
CASSSQQGDYQPQHF
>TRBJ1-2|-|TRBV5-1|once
TGCGCCAGCAGCTTAGAGACCCCAGAGGCCTATGGCTACACCTTC
CASSLETPEAYGYTF
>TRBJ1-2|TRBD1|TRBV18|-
TGTGCCAGCTCACCGATTGGACAGGGAAATTCGCGTGGCTACACCTTC
CASSPIGQGNSRGYTF
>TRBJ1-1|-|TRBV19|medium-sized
TGTGCCAGTAGTGGGGGACGGATGAACACTGAAGCTTTCTTT
CASSGGRMNTEAFF
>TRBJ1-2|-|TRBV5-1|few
TGCGCCAGCAGGGGAGTTACCAATTCGAACTATGGCTACACCTTC
CASRGVTNSNYGYTF
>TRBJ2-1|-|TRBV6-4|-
TGTGCCAGCAGTCAGGGACCTCCCACCTACAATGAGCAGTTCTTC
CASSQGPPTYNEQFF
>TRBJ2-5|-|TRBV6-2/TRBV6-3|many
TGTGCCAGCAGATCTAGGGAGAGAGGAGAGACCCAGTACTTC
CASRSRERGETQYF
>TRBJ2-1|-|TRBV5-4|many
TGTGCCAGCAGCTTGACAGGGAGCTCCTACAATGAGCAGTTCTTC
CASSLTGSSYNEQFF
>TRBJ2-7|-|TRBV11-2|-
TGTGCCAGCAGCTTAGACATCACTTCCTACGAGCAGTACTTC
CASSLDITSYEQYF
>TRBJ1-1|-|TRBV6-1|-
TGTGCCAGCGGCTCTCTATCTGGGGTAGCTTTCTTT
CASGSLSGVAFF
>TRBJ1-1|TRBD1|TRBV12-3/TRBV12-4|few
TGTGCCAGCAGTTTAGAGACAGGGGGCATCACTGAAGCTTTCTTT
CASSLETGGITEAFF
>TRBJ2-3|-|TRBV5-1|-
TGCGCCAGCAGTTGGCAGGACACAGATACGCAGTATTTT
CASSWQDTDTQYF
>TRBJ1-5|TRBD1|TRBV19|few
TGTGCCAGTAGTACGACAGGGGTCAATCAGCCCCAGCATTTT
CASSTTGVNQPQHF
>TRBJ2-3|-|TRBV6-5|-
TGTGCCAGCAGTTACGCAGGGCAACTAGGGGGCACAGATACGCAGTATTTT
CASSYAGQLGGTDTQYF
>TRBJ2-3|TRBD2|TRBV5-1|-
TGCGCCAGCAGCTCTAGCGGGGGGGCCGCAGATACGCAGTATTTT
CASSSSGGAADTQYF
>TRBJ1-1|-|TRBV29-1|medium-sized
TGCAGCGTTGACTCGAACACTGAAGCTTTCTTT
CSVDSNTEAFF
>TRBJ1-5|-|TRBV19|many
TGTGCCAGTAGATTGGGGGGGGCCGTTAGCAATCAGCCCCAGCATTTT
CASRLGGAVSNQPQHF
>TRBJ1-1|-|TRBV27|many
TGTGCCAGCAGTTTGGGCGCCTCGAACACTGAAGCTTTCTTT
CASSLGASNTEAFF
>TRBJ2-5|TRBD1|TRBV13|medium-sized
TGTGCCAGCTCGTCGAGGGGGCCTATCAAGACCCAGTACTTC
CASSSRGPIKTQYF
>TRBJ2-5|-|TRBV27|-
TGTGCCAGCAGTTTGTCAAGGGACGGAAGTTTCTTGGAGACCCAGTACTTC
CASSLSRDGSFLETQYF